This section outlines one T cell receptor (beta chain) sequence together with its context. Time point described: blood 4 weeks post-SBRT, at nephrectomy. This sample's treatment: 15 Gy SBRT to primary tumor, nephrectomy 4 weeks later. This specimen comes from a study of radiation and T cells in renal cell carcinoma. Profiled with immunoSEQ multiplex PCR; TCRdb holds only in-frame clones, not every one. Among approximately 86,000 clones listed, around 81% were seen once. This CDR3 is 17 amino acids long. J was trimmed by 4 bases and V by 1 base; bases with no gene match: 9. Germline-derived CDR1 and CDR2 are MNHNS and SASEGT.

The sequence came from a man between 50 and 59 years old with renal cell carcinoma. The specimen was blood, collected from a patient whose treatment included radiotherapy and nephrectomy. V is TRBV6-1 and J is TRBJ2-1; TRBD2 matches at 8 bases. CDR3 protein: CASSEDVLAGPYNEQFF. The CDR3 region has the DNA TGTGCCAGCAGTGAAGATGTGTTAGCGGGGCCTTACAATGAGCAGTTCTTC.